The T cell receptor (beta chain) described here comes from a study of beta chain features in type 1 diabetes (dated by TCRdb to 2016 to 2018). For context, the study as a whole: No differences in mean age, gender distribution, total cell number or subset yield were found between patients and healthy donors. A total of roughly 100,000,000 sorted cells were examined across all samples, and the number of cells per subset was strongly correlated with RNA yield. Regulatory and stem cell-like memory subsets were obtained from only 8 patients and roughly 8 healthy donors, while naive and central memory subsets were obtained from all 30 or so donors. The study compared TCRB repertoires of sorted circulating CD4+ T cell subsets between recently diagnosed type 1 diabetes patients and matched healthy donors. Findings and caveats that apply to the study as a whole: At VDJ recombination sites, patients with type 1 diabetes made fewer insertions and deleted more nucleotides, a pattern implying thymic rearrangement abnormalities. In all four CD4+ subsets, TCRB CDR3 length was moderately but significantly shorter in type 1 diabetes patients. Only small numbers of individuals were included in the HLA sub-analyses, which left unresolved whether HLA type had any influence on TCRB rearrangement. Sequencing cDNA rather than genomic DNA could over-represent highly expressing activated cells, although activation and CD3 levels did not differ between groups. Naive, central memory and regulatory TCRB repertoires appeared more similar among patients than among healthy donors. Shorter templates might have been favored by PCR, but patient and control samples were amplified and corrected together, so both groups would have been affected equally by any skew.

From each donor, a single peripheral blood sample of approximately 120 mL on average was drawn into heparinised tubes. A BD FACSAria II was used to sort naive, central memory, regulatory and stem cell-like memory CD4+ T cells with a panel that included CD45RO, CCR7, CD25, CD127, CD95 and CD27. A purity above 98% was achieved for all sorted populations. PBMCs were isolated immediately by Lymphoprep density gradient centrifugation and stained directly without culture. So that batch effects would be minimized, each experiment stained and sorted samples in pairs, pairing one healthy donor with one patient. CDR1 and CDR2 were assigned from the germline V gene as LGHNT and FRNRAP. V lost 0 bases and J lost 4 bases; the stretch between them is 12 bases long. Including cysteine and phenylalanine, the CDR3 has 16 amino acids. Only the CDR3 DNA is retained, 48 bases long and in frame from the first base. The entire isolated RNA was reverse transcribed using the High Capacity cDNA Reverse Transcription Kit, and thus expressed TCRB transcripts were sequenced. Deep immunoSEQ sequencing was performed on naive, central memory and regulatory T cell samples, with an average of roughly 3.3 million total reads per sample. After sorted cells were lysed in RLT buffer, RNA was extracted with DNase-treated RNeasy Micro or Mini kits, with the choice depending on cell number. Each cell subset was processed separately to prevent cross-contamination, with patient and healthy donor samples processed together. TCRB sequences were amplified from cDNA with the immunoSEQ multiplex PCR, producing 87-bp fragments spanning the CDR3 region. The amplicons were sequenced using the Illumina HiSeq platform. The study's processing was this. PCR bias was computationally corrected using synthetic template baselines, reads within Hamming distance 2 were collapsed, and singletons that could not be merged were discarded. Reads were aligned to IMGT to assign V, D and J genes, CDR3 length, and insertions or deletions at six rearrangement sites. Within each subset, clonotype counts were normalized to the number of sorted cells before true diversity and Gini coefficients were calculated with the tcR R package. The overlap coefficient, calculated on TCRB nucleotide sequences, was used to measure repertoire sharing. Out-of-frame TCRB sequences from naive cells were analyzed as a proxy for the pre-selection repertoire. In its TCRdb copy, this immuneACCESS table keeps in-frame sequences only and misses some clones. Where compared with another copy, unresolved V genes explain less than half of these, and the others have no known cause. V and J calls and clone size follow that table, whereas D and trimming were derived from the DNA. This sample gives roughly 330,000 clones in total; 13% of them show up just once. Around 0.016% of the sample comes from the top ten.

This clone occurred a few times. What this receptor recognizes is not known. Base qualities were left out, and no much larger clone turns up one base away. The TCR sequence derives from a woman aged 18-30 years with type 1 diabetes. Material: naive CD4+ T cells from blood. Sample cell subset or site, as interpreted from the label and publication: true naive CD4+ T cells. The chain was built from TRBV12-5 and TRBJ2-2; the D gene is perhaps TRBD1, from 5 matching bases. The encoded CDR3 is CASGLVVGQLTGELFF. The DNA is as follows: TGTGCTAGTGGTTTGGTAGTCGGACAACTCACCGGGGAGCTGTTTTTT.